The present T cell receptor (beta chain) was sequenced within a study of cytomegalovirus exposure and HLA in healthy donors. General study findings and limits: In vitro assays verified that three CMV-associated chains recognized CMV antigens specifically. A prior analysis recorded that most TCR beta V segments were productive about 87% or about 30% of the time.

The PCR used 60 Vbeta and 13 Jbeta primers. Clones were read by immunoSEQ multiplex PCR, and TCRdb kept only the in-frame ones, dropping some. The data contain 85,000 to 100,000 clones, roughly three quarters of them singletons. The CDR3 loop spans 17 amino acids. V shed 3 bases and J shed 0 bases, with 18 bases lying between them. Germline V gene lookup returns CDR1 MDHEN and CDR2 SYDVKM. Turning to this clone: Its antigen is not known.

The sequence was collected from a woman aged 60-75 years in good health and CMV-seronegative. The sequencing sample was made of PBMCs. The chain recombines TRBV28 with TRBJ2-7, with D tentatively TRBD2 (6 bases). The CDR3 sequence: CASSFIGTGVGSYEQYF. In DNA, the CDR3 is TGTGCCAGCAGTTTTATCGGGACGGGGGTAGGCTCCTACGAGCAGTACTTC.